The 24 T cell receptor beta chains given below trace back to one sample, sequenced in a study of cytomegalovirus exposure and HLA in healthy donors. Vbeta (60) and Jbeta (13) primers were used in the PCR. Sequencing used immunoSEQ multiplex PCR; TCRdb keeps in-frame clones, though not all of them. The sample holds approximately 200,000 clones, roughly four fifths seen once. Sequences were obtained from PBMCs. These receptors were taken from a man aged 30 to 39 in good health and CMV-seronegative.

The rearrangement links TRBV7-2 to TRBJ1-1, with D possibly TRBD1 on 5 matching bases. Germline-derived CDR1 and CDR2 are SGHTA and FQGNSA. The V end lost 4 bases, the J end lost 7 bases, and 13 bases lay between the germline ends. The CDR3 sequence is 13 residues long. Here the CDR3 DNA reads TGTGCCAGCAGCTCGAAACGGGGACTTGAAGCTTTCTTT. Its protein is CASSSKRGLEAFF.

This clone was counted a few times. V gene TRBV5-6 combines with J gene TRBJ1-3, with D unclear. The ends were cut back, 2 bases at V and 2 bases at J, with 14 bases in the middle. The CDR3 loop spans 16 amino acids. Germline lookup yields CDR1 SGHDT and CDR2 YYEEEE. CDR3 amino acids: CASSFRYRSPGNTIYF. CDR3 DNA sequence: TGTGCCAGCAGCTTCAGGTACCGATCCCCTGGAAACACCATATATTTT.

J is TRBJ2-2 and V is TRBV19, with D tentatively TRBD2 (6 bases). The CDR3 loop spans 14 amino acids. The V and J ends lost 1 base and 4 bases respectively, with 7 bases between them. The germline CDR1 and CDR2 sequences are LNHDA and SQIVND (reference sequence). As DNA, the CDR3 is TGTGCCAGTAGTATAGTGGGAGGCACCGGGGAGCTGTTTTTT. Translated, it gives CASSIVGGTGELFF.

The chain combines TRBV27 with TRBJ1-1, with D perhaps matching TRBD1 (5 bases). The V gene lost 5 bases and the J gene lost 4 bases, with 8 bases spanning the gap. The CDR3 is 12 amino acids. Germline values: CDR1 MNHEY, CDR2 SMNVEV (reference sequence). The CDR3 DNA follows: TGTGCCAGCAGTCGAAGGGGCACTGAAGCTTTCTTT. It translates to CASSRRGTEAFF.

The V and J genes are TRBV27 and TRBJ2-1; TRBD2 agrees at 13 bases. The CDR3 has 16 amino acids. V gave up 4 bases and J gave up 5 bases; unmatched junction bases: 5. Germline values: CDR1 MNHEY, CDR2 SMNVEV (reference sequence). The CDR3 spells CASSSLAGGPNNEQFF. In DNA form, the CDR3 reads TGTGCCAGCAGTTCACTAGCGGGAGGGCCTAACAATGAGCAGTTCTTC.

This clone was picked up one time. CDR3 DNA: TGTGCCAGCAGCCCGAGCGGGGAGCTGTTTTTT. This encodes CASSPSGELFF. The J gene is TRBJ2-2, the V gene TRBV11-2; the D is unclear. With 5 bases removed from V and 7 bases from J, the gap between germline ends came to 5 bases. Germline V lookup: CDR1 SGHAT, CDR2 FQNNGV. The CDR3 has 11 amino acids.

V and J are TRBV7-6 and TRBJ2-1; 8 nucleotides line up with TRBD2. This CDR3 is 16 amino acids long. In germline, CDR1 is SGHVS, CDR2 FNYEAQ. Trimming took 3 bases from V and 6 from J; bases not matched to a gene: 10. The CDR3 coding sequence is TGTGCCAGCAGCTTGGGAAGCGGGAGCGGGGTCAATGAGCAGTTCTTC. Its translation is CASSLGSGSGVNEQFF. Supplemented by reference TRBV7-6 and TRBJ2-1, the full variable domain reads GAGVSQSPRYKVTKRGQDVALRCDPISGHVSLYWYRQALGQGPEFLTYFNYEAQQDKSGLPNDRFSAERPEGSISTLTIQRTEQRDSAMYRCASSLGSGSGVNEQFFGPGTRLTVL.

The chain carries TRBV15 and TRBJ2-1; D gene unclear. Germline V gene data show CDR1 as LNHNV and CDR2 as YYDKDF (reference sequence). V was trimmed by 0 bases and J by 6 bases, leaving 6 bases between them. This CDR3 comprises 13 residues. CDR3 residues: CATSRDSRNEQFF. For the CDR3, the DNA is TGTGCCACCAGCAGAGATAGCCGCAATGAGCAGTTCTTC.

The rearrangement uses TRBV18 and TRBJ2-3, with TRBD1 matching over 8 bases. Trimming took 3 bases from V and 2 from J; bases not matched to a gene: 7. CDR3 length equals 16 residues. Germline V CDR1 and CDR2: KGHSH, LQKENI. The CDR3 loop is CASSPGRDRSTDTQYF. The CDR3 DNA sequence: TGTGCCAGCTCACCTGGCCGGGACAGGTCCACAGATACGCAGTATTTT.

The chain couples TRBV7-9 to TRBJ2-7, with TRBD2 matching 11 bases. Germline loops: CDR1 SEHNR, CDR2 FQNEAQ (reference sequence). The CDR3 covers 19 residues. V shed 1 base, J shed 4 bases, and the junction held 15 bases outside the gene matches. CDR3 protein: CASSLGMRQLAGAWYEQYF. The CDR3, as DNA: TGTGCCAGCAGCTTAGGGATGAGACAACTAGCGGGAGCTTGGTACGAGCAGTACTTC.

This clone was seen a few times. The chain links TRBV7-9 to TRBJ1-4; 10 bases are a match to TRBD1. J gave up 5 bases and V 5 bases, and 11 bases lay outside the gene matches. This CDR3 contains 17 residues. CDR1 SEHNR and CDR2 FQNEAQ come from the germline V gene (reference sequence). Written as DNA, the CDR3 is TGTGCCAGCAGCCAAGTCTCCGGGACAGGGGCAAATGAAAAACTGTTTTTT. The encoded protein is CASSQVSGTGANEKLFF.

The chain links TRBV30 to TRBJ2-7; TRBD2 aligns across 9 bases. Germline lookup yields CDR1 GTSNPN and CDR2 SVGIG (reference sequence). V dropped 5 bases and J dropped 7; count of bases not matched to a gene: 3. The CDR3 is made up of 11 amino acids. CDR3 sequence reads: CAWGLAKEQYF. The CDR3 DNA follows: TGTGCCTGGGGACTAGCGAAGGAGCAGTACTTC.

This clone was picked up one time. This chain links TRBV19 with TRBJ1-6; 7 positions match TRBD1. This CDR3 is 14 amino acids long. CDR1 is LNHDA and CDR2 is SQIVND in the germline V gene (reference sequence). V trimming: 7 bases; J trimming: 10 bases; junction bases outside the gene matches: 10. CDR3 amino acids: CASMPGQLSSPLHF. Here the CDR3 DNA reads TGTGCCAGTATGCCGGGACAGCTAAGCTCACCCCTCCACTTT.

V and J are TRBV4-2 and TRBJ1-4, with D uncertain. The CDR3 runs 15 residues. Trimming took off 6 bases at V and 4 bases at J, with 15 bases between the two ends. Germline assignment: CDR1 LGHNA and CDR2 YNFKEQ. The CDR3 region has the DNA TGTGCCAGCAGTATTGAGGGTTTCGGTAATGAAAAACTGTTTTTT. Amino acids: CASSIEGFGNEKLFF.

V gene TRBV7-9 combines with J gene TRBJ2-7; maybe TRBD2 (5 bases). The CDR3 is 15 amino acids. CDR1 SEHNR and CDR2 FQNEAQ come from the germline V gene (reference sequence). Trimming took 4 bases from V and 5 from J, leaving 18 bases between them. CDR3 in amino acids: CASSSSSLTRHEQYF. CDR3 sequence (DNA): TGTGCCAGCAGCTCCAGCTCCCTAACTAGGCACGAGCAGTACTTC.

This clone was detected only a few times. The J gene is TRBJ2-1, the V gene TRBV25-1; possibly TRBD2 for D (6 bases). With 11 bases removed from V and 4 bases from J, the gap between germline ends came to 18 bases. The CDR3 consists of 14 residues. The germline V gene has CDR1 MGHDK and CDR2 SYGVNS. For the CDR3, the DNA is TGTGCCGTTTTAGCGGAACTGGGGTACAATGAGCAGTTCTTC. It encodes CAVLAELGYNEQFF.

The V and J genes are TRBV6-4 and TRBJ2-1, with TRBD2 matching over 10 bases. After removal of 5 bases from V and 4 bases from J, the junction contained 8 bases not matched to a gene. Germline CDR1 is MRHNA and CDR2 is SNTAGT. CDR3 length: 16 residues. CDR3 residues: CASSPQASGGYNEQFF. The CDR3 DNA sequence: TGTGCCAGCAGTCCCCAAGCTAGCGGGGGTTACAATGAGCAGTTCTTC.

The chain recombines TRBV9 with TRBJ2-1; TRBD1 matches 9 bases. The CDR3 contains 15 residues. With V trimmed by 4 bases and J by 6 bases, 8 bases remained unmatched. CDR1 is SGDLS, CDR2 YYNGEE, per germline. Here the CDR3 reads CASSPPGTGFNEQFF. CDR3 nucleotide sequence: TGTGCCAGCAGCCCCCCCGGGACAGGGTTCAATGAGCAGTTCTTC.

The sample holds one count of this clone. J is TRBJ1-5 and V is TRBV5-1, with 8 bases identical to TRBD1. Germline CDR1 is SGHRS and CDR2 is YFSETQ. The trim removed 7 bases at V and 5 bases at J, leaving 17 bases unmatched. The CDR3 has 17 amino acids. In DNA, the CDR3 is TGCGCCAGCCTCGACCGGACAGGGAAGGACCCGTATCAGCCCCAGCATTTT. This gives the protein CASLDRTGKDPYQPQHF. The complete variable domain, with remaining parts taken from reference TRBV5-1 and TRBJ1-5, reads KAGVTQTPRYLIKTRGQQVTLSCSPISGHRSVSWYQQTPGQGLQFLFEYFSETQRNKGNFPGRFSGRQFSNSRSEMNVSTLELGDSALYLCASLDRTGKDPYQPQHFGDGTRLSIL.

This rearrangement joins TRBV19 to TRBJ1-5, with D maybe TRBD1 (5 bases). This CDR3 contains 17 residues. Germline V lookup: CDR1 LNHDA, CDR2 SQIVND (reference sequence). Deletions cut 5 bases from V and 5 bases from J, with 22 bases between. The CDR3 protein is CASSFPRQGFIDQPQHF. CDR3 nucleotide sequence: TGTGCCAGTAGTTTCCCCAGGCAGGGTTTTATTGATCAGCCCCAGCATTTT. The full variable domain, its missing parts supplied by reference TRBV19 and TRBJ1-5, is DGGITQSPKYLFRKEGQNVTLSCEQNLNHDAMYWYRQDPGQGLRLIYYSQIVNDFQKGDIAEGYSVSREKKESFPLTVTSAQKNPTAFYLCASSFPRQGFIDQPQHFGDGTRLSIL.

The rearrangement joins TRBV19 to TRBJ2-7; TRBD1 matches 8 bases. The CDR3 covers 17 residues. Unmatched junction bases numbered 16, after V lost 6 bases and J lost 3 bases. In germline, CDR1 is LNHDA, CDR2 SQIVND (reference sequence). The CDR3 protein is CASRTTEYNDRGYEQYF. CDR3 DNA: TGTGCCAGTAGGACGACCGAATATAACGACAGGGGCTACGAGCAGTACTTC. The complete variable domain, with remaining parts taken from reference TRBV19 and TRBJ2-7, reads DGGITQSPKYLFRKEGQNVTLSCEQNLNHDAMYWYRQDPGQGLRLIYYSQIVNDFQKGDIAEGYSVSREKKESFPLTVTSAQKNPTAFYLCASRTTEYNDRGYEQYFGPGTRLTVT.

This chain links TRBV19 with TRBJ2-7; 9 positions agree with TRBD2. J was trimmed by 4 bases and V by 7 bases; bases with no gene match: 14. The CDR3 consists of 16 residues. CDR1 and CDR2 (germline): LNHDA, SQIVND (reference sequence). CDR3 region: CASNPVGGLAIYEQYF. Here the CDR3 DNA reads TGTGCCAGTAATCCTGTTGGAGGACTAGCGATTTACGAGCAGTACTTC.

The chain carries TRBV7-9 and TRBJ2-7; a possible D gene is TRBD2 (6 bases). The CDR3 is made up of 13 amino acids. Trimming pared 5 bases from V and 3 bases from J, leaving 11 bases between. Germline-derived CDR1 and CDR2 are SEHNR and FQNEAQ (reference sequence). The CDR3, as DNA: TGTGCCAGCAGCCCCCCTAGCGTCTACGAGCAGTACTTC. It yields the protein CASSPPSVYEQYF.

The chain recombines TRBV7-8 with TRBJ1-2, with 11 positions matching TRBD1. The length of the CDR3 is 14 residues. The J segment lost 7 bases and the V segment lost 5 bases, leaving 6 bases of the junction unmatched. Germline CDR1 is SGHVS and CDR2 is FQNEAQ. For the CDR3, the DNA is TGTGCCAGCAGCCCAGGGACAGGGGGTATTGGCTACACCTTC. It codes for CASSPGTGGIGYTF. The entire variable domain, with the rest obtained from reference TRBV7-8 and TRBJ1-2, is as follows: GAGVSQSPRYKVAKRGQDVALRCDPISGHVSLFWYQQALGQGPEFLTYFQNEAQLDKSGLPSDRFFAERPEGSVSTLKIQRTQQEDSAVYLCASSPGTGGIGYTFGSGTRLTVV.